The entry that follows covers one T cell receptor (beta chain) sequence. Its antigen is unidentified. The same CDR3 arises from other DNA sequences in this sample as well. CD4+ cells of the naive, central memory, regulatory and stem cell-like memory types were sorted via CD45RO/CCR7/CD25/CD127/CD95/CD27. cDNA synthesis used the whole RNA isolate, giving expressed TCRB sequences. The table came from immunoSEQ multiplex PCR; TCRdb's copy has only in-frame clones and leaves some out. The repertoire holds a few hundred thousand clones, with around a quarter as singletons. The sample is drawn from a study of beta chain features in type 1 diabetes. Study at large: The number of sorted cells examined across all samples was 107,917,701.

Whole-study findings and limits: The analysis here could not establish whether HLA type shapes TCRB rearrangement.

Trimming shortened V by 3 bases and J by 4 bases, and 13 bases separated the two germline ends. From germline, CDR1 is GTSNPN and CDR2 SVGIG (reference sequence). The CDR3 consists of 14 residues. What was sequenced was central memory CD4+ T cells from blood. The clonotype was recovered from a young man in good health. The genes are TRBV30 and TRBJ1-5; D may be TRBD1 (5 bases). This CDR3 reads CAWSAGTVNQPQHF. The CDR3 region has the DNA TGTGCCTGGAGCGCCGGGACGGTGAATCAGCCCCAGCATTTT.